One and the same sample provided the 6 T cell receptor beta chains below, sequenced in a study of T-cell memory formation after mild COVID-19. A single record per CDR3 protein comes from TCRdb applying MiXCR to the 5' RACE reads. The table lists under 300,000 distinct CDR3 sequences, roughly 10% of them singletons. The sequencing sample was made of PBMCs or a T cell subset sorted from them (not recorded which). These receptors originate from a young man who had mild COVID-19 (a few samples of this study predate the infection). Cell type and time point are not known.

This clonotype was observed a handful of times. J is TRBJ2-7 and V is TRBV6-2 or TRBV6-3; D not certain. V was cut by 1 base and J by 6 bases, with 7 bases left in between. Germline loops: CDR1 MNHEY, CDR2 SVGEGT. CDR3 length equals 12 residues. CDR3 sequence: CASSYYLGEQYV. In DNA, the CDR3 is TGTGCCAGCAGTTACTATCTGGGCGAGCAGTACGTC.

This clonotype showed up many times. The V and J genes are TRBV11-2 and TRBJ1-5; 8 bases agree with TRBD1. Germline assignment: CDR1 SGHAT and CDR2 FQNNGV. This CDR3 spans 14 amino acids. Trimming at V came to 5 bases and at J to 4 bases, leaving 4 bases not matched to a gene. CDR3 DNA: TGTGCCAGCAGCCGCAGGGGGCGAAATCAGCCCCAGCATTTT. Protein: CASSRRGRNQPQHF.

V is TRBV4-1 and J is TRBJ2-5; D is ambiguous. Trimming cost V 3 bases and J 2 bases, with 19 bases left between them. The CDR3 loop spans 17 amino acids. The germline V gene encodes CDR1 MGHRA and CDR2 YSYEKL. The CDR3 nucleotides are TGCGCCAGCAGCCAGCTTAACCCTAGGACCGAGCAAGAGACCCAGTACTTC. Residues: CASSQLNPRTEQETQYF.

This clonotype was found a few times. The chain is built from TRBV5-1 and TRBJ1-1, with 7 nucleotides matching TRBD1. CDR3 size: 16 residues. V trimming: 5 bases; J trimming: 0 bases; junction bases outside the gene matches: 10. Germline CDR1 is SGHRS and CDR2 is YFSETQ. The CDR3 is CASRIQGRGMNTEAFF. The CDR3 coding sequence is TGCGCCAGCAGGATACAGGGGAGAGGGATGAACACTGAAGCTTTCTTT.

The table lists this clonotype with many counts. The CDR3 coding sequence is TGTGCCAGCAGCTTAGCGCCGCATAAGGATCAGCCCCAGCATTTT. It specifies CASSLAPHKDQPQHF. The chain links TRBV7-2 to TRBJ1-5; D remains unclear. Trimming removed 0 bases at V and 5 bases at J, with 11 bases between. The CDR3 has 15 residues. The V gene's germline CDR1 is SGHTA and CDR2 FQGNSA. The full variable domain, completed using reference TRBV7-2 and TRBJ1-5, is GAGVSQSPSNKVTEKGKDVELRCDPISGHTALYWYRQSLGQGLEFLIYFQGNSAPDKSGLPSDRFSAERTGGSVSTLTIQRTQQEDSAVYLCASSLAPHKDQPQHFGDGTRLSIL.

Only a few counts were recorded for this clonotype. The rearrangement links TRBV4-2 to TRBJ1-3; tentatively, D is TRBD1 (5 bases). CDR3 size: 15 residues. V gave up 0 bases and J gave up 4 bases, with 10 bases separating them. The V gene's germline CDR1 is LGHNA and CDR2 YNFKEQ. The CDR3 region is CASSQDSGRGNTIYF. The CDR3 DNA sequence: TGTGCCAGCAGCCAAGATTCGGGACGGGGAAACACCATATATTTT.